This entry describes one T cell receptor (beta chain). As yet, its antigen is unknown. The cDNA for TCR beta came from 5'RACE template switching with UMIs. From the 5' RACE reads, TCRdb lists one entry per CDR3 protein and no DNA. The specimen's table records some 410,000 distinct CDR3 sequences. The data originate from a study of T cells expressing NK-cell markers. Study context: From sorted CD3+CD56+NKG2C+, CD3+CD56+NKG2C- and CD3+CD56-NKG2C+ T cells came the TCR beta repertoires.

Study conclusions and caveats: The CD3+CD56-NKG2C+ fraction of a handful of donors was likewise dominated by these clonotypes.

The TCR comes from a woman aged 18 to 75 in good health. The sequencing input was blood T cells: a sorted CD56 or NKG2C T cell subset, CD4+ or CD8+ T cells, or bulk PBMC T cells (not recorded which).

The CDR3 loop reads CASSQSVTLTYEQYF. The chain has TRBV25-1 and TRBJ2-7. Germline V gene data show CDR1 as MGHDK and CDR2 as SYGVNS. The length of the CDR3 is 15 residues.